Each of the 19 T cell receptor beta chains below was sequenced from the same sample in a study of blood T cell repertoires in COVID-19 (dated by TCRdb to the early 2020s). Library preparation employed the immunoSEQ multiplex PCR assay. TCRdb carries this immuneACCESS record with in-frame sequences only. Its versions omit some clonotypes, under half of them owing to an unresolved V gene in the studies checked, with the rest unexplained. The sample yields 250,000 to 350,000 clones; roughly 86% were counted once. The ten largest clones add up to 6.5% to 9.5% of the sample. The specimen sequenced was peripheral blood. The origin of the receptors is a woman in her forties or fifties who had recovered from COVID-19.

V usage is TRBV20-1 and J usage is TRBJ2-1; 9 bases line up with TRBD2. Per the germline V gene, CDR1 is DFQATT and CDR2 is SNEGSKA (reference sequence). This CDR3 has 10 residues. Trimming took 5 bases from V and 11 from J; bases not matched to a gene: 1. The CDR3 sequence: CSAGTSQQFF. The CDR3 DNA is TGCAGTGCTGGGACTAGCCAGCAGTTCTTC.

This chain connects TRBV30 to TRBJ2-1; 9 bases map to TRBD1. V trimming: 4 bases; J trimming: 4 bases; junction bases outside the gene matches: 11. The CDR3 extends over 16 amino acids. CDR1 is GTSNPN, CDR2 SVGIG, per germline (reference sequence). The CDR3 DNA reads as TGTGCCTGGAACAAACCGGGACAGGGTAAATACAATGAGCAGTTCTTC. It yields the protein CAWNKPGQGKYNEQFF.

This chain connects TRBV9 to TRBJ2-3, with a possible D match to TRBD1 (6 bases). Between the trimmed V and J ends, which lost 4 bases and 5 bases, there was a span of 20 bases. Germline V gives CDR1 SGDLS, CDR2 YYNGEE. The CDR3 runs to 16 residues. The CDR3: CASSIGVGGRGDTQYF. The CDR3 nucleotides are TGTGCCAGCAGCATAGGGGTTGGGGGCCGAGGAGATACGCAGTATTTT.

A few counts support this clone. The chain combines TRBV2 with TRBJ2-2, with TRBD1 matching 7 bases. Germline values: CDR1 SNHLY, CDR2 FYNNEI. J was trimmed by 6 bases and V by 5 bases; bases with no gene match: 6. The CDR3 consists of 14 residues. The chain's CDR3 is CASSPTGYPGELFF. The CDR3 DNA reads as TGTGCCAGCAGTCCGACAGGGTACCCCGGGGAGCTGTTTTTT. The full variable domain, rest sourced from reference TRBV2 and TRBJ2-2, is EPEVTQTPSHQVTQMGQEVILRCVPISNHLYFYWYRQILGQKVEFLVSFYNNEISEKSEIFDDQFSVERPDGSNFTLKIRSTKLEDSAMYFCASSPTGYPGELFFGEGSRLTVL.

This chain uses TRBV7-2 with TRBJ2-5, with D perhaps TRBD2 (5 bases). The CDR3 sequence is 14 residues long. V was clipped by 3 bases and J by 0 bases, with 8 bases between them. Germline CDR1 is SGHTA and CDR2 is FQGNSA. The CDR3 coding sequence is TGTGCCAGCAGCTTTAACGGGGACCAAGAGACCCAGTACTTC. Its protein product is CASSFNGDQETQYF.

The table lists this clone with a count of one. The CDR3 DNA is TGTGCCAGCAGTCAAACGGCAGGAAATGAGCAGTTCTTC. Its protein product is CASSQTAGNEQFF. The rearrangement uses TRBV7-3 and TRBJ2-1; D remains unclear. The CDR3 has 13 residues. V gave up 6 bases and J gave up 7 bases, with 13 bases separating them. Germline values: CDR1 SGHTA, CDR2 FQGTGA.

The rearrangement links TRBV28 to TRBJ1-5; D ambiguous. V shed 6 bases and J shed 4 bases, with 13 bases lying between them. The CDR3 covers 14 residues. The germline CDR1 and CDR2 sequences are MDHEN and SYDVKM. CDR3 bases: TGTGCCAGCAGCCCGACTGGGTGGAATCAGCCCCAGCATTTT. Amino acid sequence: CASSPTGWNQPQHF. The full variable domain, rest sourced from reference TRBV28 and TRBJ1-5, is DVKVTQSSRYLVKRTGEKVFLECVQDMDHENMFWYRQDPGLGLRLIYFSYDVKMKEKGDIPEGYSVSREKKERFSLILESASTNQTSMYLCASSPTGWNQPQHFGDGTRLSIL.

The chain carries TRBV28 and TRBJ2-3, with 8 bases aligning to TRBD2. This CDR3 is built from 15 residues. The germline CDR1 and CDR2 sequences are MDHEN and SYDVKM. V trimming: 6 bases; J trimming: 4 bases; junction bases outside the gene matches: 9. The CDR3 sequence: CASSLTSAGADTQYF. CDR3 bases: TGTGCCAGCAGCCTGACTAGCGCGGGGGCAGATACGCAGTATTTT.

This clone was observed a single time. V is TRBV7-2 and J is TRBJ2-7; 7 positions match TRBD2. The CDR3 spans 14 residues. The J segment lost 2 bases and the V segment lost 5 bases, leaving 6 bases of the junction unmatched. CDR1 is SGHTA, CDR2 FQGNSA, per germline. The CDR3 is CASSETSSAYEQYF. The CDR3 region has the DNA TGTGCCAGCAGCGAGACTAGCTCTGCCTACGAGCAGTACTTC.

The rearrangement joins TRBV2 to TRBJ2-2; TRBD1 aligns across 7 bases. Germline-derived CDR1 and CDR2 are SNHLY and FYNNEI. The V segment lost 5 bases and the J segment 4 bases; nucleotides outside the gene matches: 7. The CDR3 covers 15 residues. CDR3 amino acids: CASSSDRVGTGELFF. The DNA for the CDR3 is TGTGCCAGCAGTTCCGACAGGGTGGGCACCGGGGAGCTGTTTTTT.

The J gene is TRBJ2-1, the V gene TRBV7-3, with D perhaps TRBD2 (5 bases). CDR1 and CDR2 (germline): SGHTA, FQGTGA. The V end lost 4 bases, the J end lost 0 bases, and 10 bases lay between the germline ends. There are 15 residues in the CDR3. The CDR3 sequence: CASSWAGSSYNEQFF. CDR3 in DNA: TGTGCCAGCAGCTGGGCGGGTTCCTCCTACAATGAGCAGTTCTTC.

This clone appeared many times. The genes are TRBV7-2 and TRBJ1-2; no clear D gene. V lost 2 bases and J 4 bases, leaving 8 bases between the germline ends. The CDR3 spans 13 residues. Germline CDR1 is SGHTA and CDR2 is FQGNSA. As DNA, the CDR3 is TGTGCCAGCAGCTTAACAGTTACCTATGGCTACACCTTC. The encoded protein is CASSLTVTYGYTF.

J is TRBJ1-3 and V is TRBV4-1; maybe TRBD1 (5 bases). The V end lost 0 bases, the J end lost 0 bases, and 12 bases lay between the germline ends. The CDR3 consists of 17 residues. Per the germline V gene, CDR1 is MGHRA and CDR2 is YSYEKL. The CDR3 coding sequence is TGCGCCAGCAGCCAAGAGGGGCGAAGAGCCTCTGGAAACACCATATATTTT. Its translation is CASSQEGRRASGNTIYF.

J is TRBJ1-3 and V is TRBV5-6; D ambiguous. Germline CDR1 is SGHDT and CDR2 is YYEEEE. CDR3 length: 15 amino acids. Trimming left V 0 bases short and J 2 bases short, with 9 bases between. CDR3: CASSLDKSPGNTIYF. CDR3 bases: TGTGCCAGCAGCTTGGACAAGTCCCCTGGAAACACCATATATTTT.

CDR3 protein: CASSFSGSSAYEQYF. The DNA for the CDR3 is TGTGCCAGCAGCTTCAGCGGGAGCTCTGCTTACGAGCAGTACTTC. The chain has TRBV7-9 and TRBJ2-7; the match to TRBD2 covers 8 bases. The J segment lost 4 bases and the V segment lost 3 bases, leaving 8 bases of the junction unmatched. This CDR3 spans 15 amino acids. Germline V gives CDR1 SEHNR, CDR2 FQNEAQ (reference sequence).

The sample holds a few counts of this clone. CDR3 sequence: CASSYPTGASNQPQHF. The CDR3 DNA follows: TGTGCCAGCAGTTATCCGACAGGGGCTAGCAATCAGCCCCAGCATTTT. The chain recombines TRBV28 with TRBJ1-5, with 8 bases identical to TRBD1. This CDR3 is built from 16 residues. Losses at the gene ends were 4 bases for V and 0 bases for J; bases not matched to a gene: 5. Per the germline V gene, CDR1 is MDHEN and CDR2 is SYDVKM.

This clone was detected only a few times. V and J are TRBV11-3 and TRBJ2-3; D uncertain. This CDR3 is 13 amino acids long. Deletions cut 8 bases from V and 1 base from J, with 10 bases between. CDR1 and CDR2 from the germline V gene are SGHNT and YENEEA. The CDR3 spells CASAGWGTDTQYF. The CDR3 bases are TGTGCCAGCGCCGGGTGGGGCACAGATACGCAGTATTTT. The full variable domain, its missing parts supplied by reference TRBV11-3 and TRBJ2-3, is EAGVVQSPRYKIIEKKQPVAFWCNPISGHNTLYWYLQNLGQGPELLIRYENEEAVDDSQLPKDRFSAERLKGVDSTLKIQPAELGDSAVYLCASAGWGTDTQYFGPGTRLTVL.

The chain has TRBV7-9 and TRBJ1-1, with D possibly being TRBD1 (6 bases). Trimming stripped 5 bases from V and 2 bases from J, with 21 bases between. CDR1 is SEHNR, CDR2 FQNEAQ, per germline (reference sequence). The CDR3 consists of 17 residues. The CDR3 nucleotides are TGTGCCAGCAGCCCGTTCCGCCTGGAGGACAGCAACACTGAAGCTTTCTTT. The encoded protein is CASSPFRLEDSNTEAFF.

The genes are TRBV27 and TRBJ2-2; TRBD1 aligns across 10 bases. J gave up 3 bases and V 6 bases, and 4 bases lay outside the gene matches. This CDR3 region has 15 residues. The V gene's germline CDR1 is MNHEY and CDR2 SMNVEV (reference sequence). The CDR3 here is CASRTGGADTGELFF. The CDR3, as DNA: TGTGCCAGCAGGACAGGGGGCGCTGACACCGGGGAGCTGTTTTTT.